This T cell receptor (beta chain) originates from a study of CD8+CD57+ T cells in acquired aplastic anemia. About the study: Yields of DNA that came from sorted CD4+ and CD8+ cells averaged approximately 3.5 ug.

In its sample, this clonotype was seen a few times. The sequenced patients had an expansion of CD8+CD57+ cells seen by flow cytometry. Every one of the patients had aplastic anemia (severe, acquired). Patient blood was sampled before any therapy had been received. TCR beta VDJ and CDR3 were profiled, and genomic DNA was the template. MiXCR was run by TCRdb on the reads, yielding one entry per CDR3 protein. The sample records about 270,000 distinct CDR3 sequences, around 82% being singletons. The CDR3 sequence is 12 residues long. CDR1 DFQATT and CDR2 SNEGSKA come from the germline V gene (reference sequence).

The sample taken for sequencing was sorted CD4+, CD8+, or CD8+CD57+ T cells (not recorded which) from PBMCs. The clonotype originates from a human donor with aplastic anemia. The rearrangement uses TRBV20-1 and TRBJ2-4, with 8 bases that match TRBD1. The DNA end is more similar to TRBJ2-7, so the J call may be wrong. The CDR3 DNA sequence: TGCAGTGGACCGGGACAGGCGGACGAGCAGTACTTC. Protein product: CSGPGQADEQYF.